This T cell receptor beta chain was captured by sequencing in a study of blood T cell repertoires in COVID-19. Recruitment covered fewer than 25 US areas and drew participants whose ages spanned about 18 to 100 years. Participants' own reports of clinical history determined their cohort assignment. The CDR3 is 13 residues long. The germline gives CDR1 MGHDK, CDR2 SYGVNS. V lost 6 bases and J lost 6; bases outside the gene matches: 4. Data came from immunoSEQ multiplex PCR; TCRdb stores just in-frame clones and leaves some out. The sample has about 200,000 clones; 70% to 90% are singletons. The V and J genes are TRBV25-1 and TRBJ2-1; TRBD1 matches 8 bases. Sequenced material: PBMCs or T cells enriched from blood (not recorded which). This clonotype was obtained from a man aged 25-40 years who had recovered from COVID-19. The chain's CDR3 is CASRKTGGNEQFF. CDR3 nucleotides: TGTGCCAGCAGGAAAACAGGGGGCAATGAGCAGTTCTTC.